Each of the 31 T cell receptor beta chains below was sequenced from the same sample in a study of blood T cells in healthy people across ages. Then a second PCR, running about 6 to 11 cycles, was carried out with a sample-barcoded 5' primer and a J-beta primer mix. TCRdb redid the calling of the 5' RACE reads with MiXCR, one entry per CDR3 protein. The sample gives 600,000 to 1,000,000 distinct CDR3 sequences, roughly 64% of which show up once; approximately 20% is in the top ten. Sequencing was performed on blood. The source of these receptors is a man between 25 and 39 years old in good health.

A single count supports this clonotype. The chain has TRBV20-1 and TRBJ2-1, with D unclear. The CDR3 spans 10 residues. The germline gives CDR1 DFQATT, CDR2 SNEGSKA (reference sequence). The ends were cut back, 5 bases at V and 10 bases at J, with 9 bases in the middle. CDR3 bases: TGCAGTGCTTTCAACTACGAGCAGTTCTTC. Translation: CSAFNYEQFF.

The gene calls are TRBV6-5 and TRBJ2-3; D could derive from TRBD1 or TRBD2 (6 bases each). CDR1 and CDR2 (germline): MNHEY, SVGAGI. Trimming cost V 2 bases and J 6 bases, with 12 bases left between them. CDR3 length: 14 amino acids. In DNA, the CDR3 is TGTGCCAGCAGTTACGGGGGGCTGGGGGATACGCAGTATTTT. Amino acid sequence: CASSYGGLGDTQYF.

The chain carries TRBV9 and TRBJ2-6, with 9 nucleotides matching TRBD1. J gave up 2 bases and V 2 bases, and 2 bases lay outside the gene matches. This CDR3 has 16 amino acids. Germline assignment: CDR1 SGDLS and CDR2 YYNGEE. The CDR3 spells CASSVGQGTGANVLTF. The DNA of the CDR3 is TGTGCCAGCAGCGTCGGACAGGGGACTGGGGCCAACGTCCTGACTTTC.

The chain employs TRBV20-1 and TRBJ2-4; the D is unclear. The DNA end is a closer match to TRBJ2-7, so the J assignment may be wrong. This CDR3 comprises 15 residues. CDR1 DFQATT and CDR2 SNEGSKA come from the germline V gene (reference sequence). For the CDR3, the DNA is TGCAGTGCTCAAGTCGCCCTCTTAGGAGCCTACGAGCAGTACTTC. Translation: CSAQVALLGAYEQYF.

This clonotype has more than one count but fewer than ten. V is TRBV9 and J is TRBJ1-1; 7 bases align to TRBD1. CDR1 and CDR2 from the germline V gene are SGDLS and YYNGEE. Unmatched junction bases numbered 9, after V lost 4 bases and J lost 6 bases. This CDR3 region has 14 residues. The CDR3 coding sequence is TGTGCCAGCAGCCCCGAACAGGGGATCGCTGAAGCTTTCTTT. Amino acids: CASSPEQGIAEAFF.

This clonotype turned up a few times. V gene TRBV20-1 combines with J gene TRBJ2-4; D gene unclear. The J call could be wrong; TRBJ2-7 is a better fit for the DNA end. From germline, CDR1 is DFQATT and CDR2 SNEGSKA (reference sequence). The CDR3 contains 12 residues. In nucleotides, the CDR3 is TGCAGTGCTAGATTGCCCCTCTACGAGCAGTACTTC. Translated, it gives CSARLPLYEQYF.

The chain combines TRBV24-1 with TRBJ2-5; D is undetermined. Germline V gene sequence: CDR1 KGHDR, CDR2 SFDVKD. This CDR3 contains 13 residues. The germline V and J ends were trimmed by 1 base and 2 bases, with 4 bases remaining between them. This CDR3 reads CATSDFEQETQYF. The DNA for the CDR3 is TGTGCCACCAGTGATTTTGAGCAAGAGACCCAGTACTTC.

V gene TRBV20-1 combines with J gene TRBJ2-3, with TRBD2 identical over 10 bases. The CDR3 consists of 16 residues. Germline V lookup: CDR1 DFQATT, CDR2 SNEGSKA (reference sequence). The trim removed 5 bases at V and 7 bases at J, leaving 15 bases unmatched. CDR3 amino acids: CSAPTRAGGLLNTQYF. The DNA for the CDR3 is TGCAGTGCTCCGACCCGAGCGGGGGGGCTACTAAATACGCAGTATTTT.

DNA for the CDR3: TGTGCCAGCAGTGCCGATATCAGGGGGCCAAATTCACCCCTCCACTTT. Translation: CASSADIRGPNSPLHF. The chain has TRBV6-1 and TRBJ1-6; 8 positions match TRBD1. CDR3 length: 16 residues. CDR1 MNHNS and CDR2 SASEGT come from the germline V gene. The J segment lost 7 bases and the V segment lost 4 bases, leaving 9 bases of the junction unmatched.

This clonotype was counted only a few times. The V gene is TRBV7-2, the J gene TRBJ2-1; TRBD2 might be the D (5 bases). The germline V and J ends were trimmed by 2 bases and 4 bases, with 12 bases remaining between them. This CDR3 has 15 amino acids. Germline loops: CDR1 SGHTA, CDR2 FQGNSA. CDR3 protein: CASSLSQRPYNEQFF. Here the CDR3 DNA reads TGTGCCAGCAGCTTAAGCCAGCGGCCATACAATGAGCAGTTCTTC.

This sequence joins TRBV30 and TRBJ2-2; D could derive from TRBD1 or TRBD2 (5 bases each). Deletions cut 1 base from V and 0 bases from J, with 9 bases between. This CDR3 spans 15 amino acids. The germline CDR1 and CDR2 sequences are GTSNPN and SVGIG (reference sequence). In nucleotides, the CDR3 is TGTGCCTGGAGTGGGGGGTCTGCGAACACCGGGGAGCTGTTTTTT. It codes for CAWSGGSANTGELFF. The full variable domain, its missing parts supplied by reference TRBV30 and TRBJ2-2, is SQTIHQWPATLVQPVGSPLSLECTVEGTSNPNLYWYRQAAGRGLQLLFYSVGIGQISSEVPQNLSASRPQDRQFILSSKKLLLSDSGFYLCAWSGGSANTGELFFGEGSRLTVL.

This clonotype turned up a few times. The chain joins TRBV4-3 to TRBJ2-3, with TRBD2 matching over 12 bases. CDR1 LGHNA and CDR2 YSLEER come from the germline V gene. The CDR3 has 16 amino acids. Trimming cost V 1 base and J 5 bases; bases outside gene matches: 4. CDR3 bases: TGCGCCAGCAGCCAAGGAGAACTAGCGGGAGGAGATACGCAGTATTTT. Translation gives CASSQGELAGGDTQYF.

This sequence joins TRBV7-6 and TRBJ2-7, with D possibly TRBD2 on 6 matching bases. CDR3 length: 14 amino acids. Between the trimmed V and J ends, which lost 5 bases and 3 bases, there was a span of 14 bases. Germline V CDR1 and CDR2: SGHVS, FNYEAQ. The CDR3 DNA follows: TGTGCCAGCAGCCCACAGGAGGGTGGCTACGAGCAGTACTTC. It translates to CASSPQEGGYEQYF. The full variable domain, completed using reference TRBV7-6 and TRBJ2-7, is GAGVSQSPRYKVTKRGQDVALRCDPISGHVSLYWYRQALGQGPEFLTYFNYEAQQDKSGLPNDRFSAERPEGSISTLTIQRTEQRDSAMYRCASSPQEGGYEQYFGPGTRLTVT.

This sequence joins TRBV5-1 and TRBJ2-1; perhaps TRBD2 as D (5 bases). Germline CDR1 is SGHRS and CDR2 is YFSETQ. The ends were cut back, 3 bases at V and 2 bases at J, with 12 bases in the middle. This CDR3 region has 15 residues. The CDR3 bases are TGCGCCAGCAGCTCAACGGACTCTGCCTACAATGAGCAGTTCTTC. Translation: CASSSTDSAYNEQFF.

The chain recombines TRBV20-1 with TRBJ2-1, with 11 positions matching TRBD2. With 1 base clipped from V and 2 bases from J, the junction kept 10 bases outside the gene matches. The CDR3 contains 18 residues. Germline V lookup: CDR1 DFQATT, CDR2 SNEGSKA (reference sequence). CDR3 sequence (DNA): TGCAGTGCTAGAGCCCCTAGCGGGGGGTATCCGCCCTACAATGAGCAGTTCTTC. Protein product: CSARAPSGGYPPYNEQFF.

This sequence joins TRBV7-2 and TRBJ2-7; 8 nucleotides agree with TRBD2. This CDR3 region has 13 residues. With V trimmed by 5 bases and J by 6 bases, 6 bases remained unmatched. CDR1 and CDR2 from the germline V gene are SGHTA and FQGNSA. CDR3 sequence reads: CASSQREQGEQYF. The CDR3 DNA follows: TGTGCCAGCAGCCAGCGGGAGCAAGGCGAGCAGTACTTC.

The chain combines TRBV2 with TRBJ1-2; D may be TRBD1 (6 bases). In germline, CDR1 is SNHLY, CDR2 FYNNEI. This CDR3 has 13 amino acids. The V end lost 2 bases, the J end lost 4 bases, and 8 bases lay between the germline ends. This CDR3 is CASSEQGSYGYTF. The CDR3, as DNA: TGTGCCAGCAGTGAACAGGGGTCCTATGGCTACACCTTC.

This chain connects TRBV6-1 to TRBJ2-1; 7 nucleotides line up with TRBD1. V lost 6 bases to trimming and J lost 7 bases; unmatched junction nucleotides: 24. The CDR3 sequence is 19 residues long. Germline CDR1 MNHNS, CDR2 SASEGT. The DNA of the CDR3 is TGTGCCAGCAGCGCGACAGGGCCCTTCTCCCCACCGGGCCCGAATGAGCAGTTCTTC. This gives the protein CASSATGPFSPPGPNEQFF.

CDR3 DNA sequence: TGCAGTGTTCCCTCCGAGCCGGGGGAAAAACTGTTTTTT. Its protein is CSVPSEPGEKLFF. V usage is TRBV20-1 and J usage is TRBJ1-4; D unclear. V dropped 7 bases and J dropped 8 bases, with 17 bases sitting between them. The CDR3 spans 13 residues. Per germline, CDR1 DFQATT and CDR2 SNEGSKA (reference sequence).

The genes are TRBV7-9 and TRBJ1-2; D uncertain. V was trimmed by 3 bases and J by 5 bases, leaving 7 bases between them. Per germline, CDR1 SEHNR and CDR2 FQNEAQ (reference sequence). The CDR3 loop spans 12 amino acids. The DNA for the CDR3 is TGTGCCAGCAGCTTTTCTGAGTATGGCTACACCTTC. Protein sequence: CASSFSEYGYTF.

The V call is TRBV7-2, the J call TRBJ2-1; D is possibly TRBD2 (6 bases). The CDR3 contains 15 residues. Germline CDR1 is SGHTA and CDR2 is FQGNSA. With 4 bases removed from V and 9 bases from J, the gap between germline ends came to 19 bases. The CDR3 coding sequence is TGTGCCAGCAGCTATCACCTTAGCGGCGAGTTTGAGCAGTTCTTC. This sequence encodes CASSYHLSGEFEQFF.

This clonotype appeared a single time. The genes are TRBV27 and TRBJ2-5; 12 bases match TRBD2. The CDR3 spans 17 residues. CDR1 is MNHEY and CDR2 is SMNVEV in the germline V gene (reference sequence). The V segment lost 0 bases and the J segment 11 bases; nucleotides outside the gene matches: 13. DNA for the CDR3: TGTGCCAGCAGTTTATCGAGCCCTGTACTAGCGGGAGGAGAGCAGTACTTC. Translation gives CASSLSSPVLAGGEQYF.

This clonotype turned up a few times. This chain links TRBV6-2 or TRBV6-3 with TRBJ2-2; TRBD2 aligns across 9 bases. The germline V gene encodes CDR1 MNHEY and CDR2 SVGEGT. The CDR3 contains 16 residues. V trimming: 4 bases; J trimming: 8 bases; junction bases outside the gene matches: 11. The CDR3, as DNA: TGTGCCAGCAGTTTCACCGGGACTAGCATCTTGGGGGAGCTGTTTTTT. Its protein is CASSFTGTSILGELFF.

This chain uses TRBV5-5 with TRBJ2-6, with TRBD2 as a possible D gene (5 bases). The CDR3 is 17 residues long. Trimming took off 5 bases at V and 2 bases at J, with 17 bases between the two ends. Germline V gives CDR1 SGHKS, CDR2 YYEKEE (reference sequence). CDR3 sequence: CASSSAGFGAGANVLTF. The CDR3 DNA reads as TGTGCCAGCAGTTCCGCCGGCTTCGGGGCTGGGGCCAACGTCCTGACTTTC.

This clonotype showed up just once. The chain has TRBV9 and TRBJ2-7; D is possibly TRBD1 (5 bases). The CDR3 is 14 amino acids. V was cut by 0 bases and J by 3 bases, with 10 bases left in between. Germline values: CDR1 SGDLS, CDR2 YYNGEE. This chain's CDR3 is CASSVGQTLYEQYF. The CDR3 DNA follows: TGTGCCAGCAGCGTAGGACAGACCCTCTACGAGCAGTACTTC.

This clonotype came up once. The gene calls are TRBV7-2 and TRBJ1-2; maybe TRBD1 (5 bases). V was trimmed by 5 bases and J by 4 bases, leaving 17 bases between them. This CDR3 has 15 amino acids. Germline V gene sequence: CDR1 SGHTA, CDR2 FQGNSA. The CDR3 reads CASSPRQITAYGYTF. The CDR3 bases are TGTGCCAGCAGCCCTAGACAGATCACGGCCTATGGCTACACCTTC. The full variable domain, with the rest looked up from reference TRBV7-2 and TRBJ1-2, is GAGVSQSPSNKVTEKGKDVELRCDPISGHTALYWYRQSLGQGLEFLIYFQGNSAPDKSGLPSDRFSAERTGGSVSTLTIQRTQQEDSAVYLCASSPRQITAYGYTFGSGTRLTVV.

Points on this clonotype: The limits of the CDR3 on the DNA are not certain, so only TCRdb's listed CDR3 is given. The rearrangement joins TRBV28 to TRBJ2-7; the table calls TRBD2, which could not be checked here. The CDR3 adds up to 15 amino acids, both ends counted. From germline, CDR1 is MDHEN and CDR2 SYDVKM. The CDR3 sequence: CASSFFGPLNYEQYF.

This clonotype has only a few counts. The chain carries TRBV12-3 or TRBV12-4 and TRBJ2-4, with D perhaps TRBD1 (6 bases). The CDR3 covers 15 residues. Trimming cost V 6 bases and J 0 bases, with 12 bases left between them. The chain's CDR3 is CASRGHGLAKNIQYF. In nucleotides, the CDR3 is TGTGCCAGCAGGGGACACGGGTTAGCCAAAAACATTCAGTACTTC.

CDR3 coding DNA: TGCAGTGCTCAGAGCACAGATACGCAGTATTTT. This gives the protein CSAQSTDTQYF. This chain joins TRBV20-1 and TRBJ2-3; D is uncertain. CDR1 is DFQATT and CDR2 is SNEGSKA in the germline V gene (reference sequence). Deletions cut 5 bases from V and 0 bases from J, with 3 bases between. The CDR3 is 11 amino acids.

The chain recombines TRBV7-9 with TRBJ1-4; D not certain. The V and J ends lost 1 base and 8 bases respectively, with 14 bases between them. The CDR3 totals 15 residues. In germline, CDR1 is SEHNR, CDR2 FQNEAQ (reference sequence). The CDR3 DNA reads as TGTGCCAGCAGCTTAGGGCAGGCCTCAGAGGAAAAACTGTTTTTT. Translating gives CASSLGQASEEKLFF. Full variable domain (missing parts from reference TRBV7-9 and TRBJ1-4): DTGVSQNPRHKITKRGQNVTFRCDPISEHNRLYWYRQTLGQGPEFLTYFQNEAQLEKSRLLSDRFSAERPKGSFSTLEIQRTEQGDSAMYLCASSLGQASEEKLFFGSGTQLSVL.

The rearrangement joins TRBV7-9 to TRBJ1-1, with a possible D match to TRBD1 (6 bases). The CDR3 has 15 residues. Looked up from germline, CDR1 is SEHNR and CDR2 is FQNEAQ (reference sequence). V was clipped by 5 bases and J by 7 bases, with 20 bases between them. The CDR3 region is CASSVAQGPSDEAFF. CDR3 DNA: TGTGCCAGCAGCGTGGCACAGGGTCCGTCCGATGAAGCTTTCTTT.